This entry is about one T cell receptor (beta chain). The data were taken from a study of quantifying T cell responses using KT2 cells. Study-wide context: RNA was reverse transcribed with TCR alpha and beta constant-region primers.

V was pared by 5 bases and J by 6 bases, with 10 bases between. Looked up from germline, CDR1 is MNHEY and CDR2 is SMNVEV (reference sequence). The CDR3 sequence is 12 residues long. An oligo carrying a UMI was ligated to the cDNA 3' end. First-round PCR used around 4 cycles and beta primers RC1.1 and RC1.2 covering TRBC1 and TRBC2. TCRdb redid the calling of the UMI-ligation and nested PCR reads with MiXCR, one entry per CDR3 protein. The sample lists 52,000 or so distinct CDR3 sequences; more than 9% were seen once. Sequenced: PBMCs spiked with cells of the T cell clone KT2. This clonotype originated in a human donor. This rearrangement joins TRBV27 to TRBJ1-2; D is possibly TRBD1 (5 bases). CDR3 in amino acids: CASSDDSHGYTF. The CDR3 DNA is TGTGCCAGCAGTGACGACAGCCATGGCTACACCTTC.